Presented here are 11 T cell receptor beta chains from one specimen sequenced in a study of CD8+CD57+ T cells in acquired aplastic anemia. The template used for profiling TCR beta VDJ and CDR3 was genomic DNA. Using its own MiXCR run on the reads, TCRdb lists one record per CDR3 protein. The table shows under 250,000 distinct CDR3 sequences, with around half occurring only once. Previously, flow cytometry had revealed CD8+CD57+ cell expansion in the patients chosen for sequencing. Sequenced material: sorted CD4+, CD8+, or CD8+CD57+ T cells (not recorded which) from PBMCs. The source of these receptors is a human donor with aplastic anemia.

The chain recombines TRBV10-3 with TRBJ1-1, with D tentatively TRBD1 (5 bases). Germline-derived CDR1 and CDR2 are ENHRY and SYGVKD. V lost 3 bases to trimming and J lost 3 bases, with 17 bases between them. This CDR3 contains 16 residues. The CDR3 nucleotides read TGTGCCATCAGTGATGTTGGACAAGGGGTTTACACTGAAGCTTTCTTT. Translating gives CAISDVGQGVYTEAFF.

This clonotype was counted many times. The chain combines TRBV5-4 with TRBJ1-1; D perhaps matches TRBD1 (6 bases). This CDR3 is 15 amino acids long. The V and J ends lost 3 bases and 1 base respectively, with 13 bases between them. The germline CDR1 and CDR2 sequences are SGHNT and YYREEE (reference sequence). CDR3 nucleotides: TGTGCCAGCAGCTCATGGGACAAGAAGAACACTGAAGCTTTCTTT. Translation gives CASSSWDKKNTEAFF. The complete variable domain, with remaining parts taken from reference TRBV5-4 and TRBJ1-1, reads ETGVTQSPTHLIKTRGQQVTLRCSSQSGHNTVSWYQQALGQGPQFIFQYYREEENGRGNFPPRFSGLQFPNYSSELNVNALELDDSALYLCASSSWDKKNTEAFFGQGTRLTVV.

On this clonotype: It may be a read error: a sequence one base away is much more abundant. The chain links TRBV5-6 to TRBJ2-7; possibly TRBD2 for D (6 bases). CDR3 length: 16 residues. Looked up from germline, CDR1 is SGHDT and CDR2 is YYEEEE. Between the trimmed V and J ends, which lost 1 base and 4 bases, there was a span of 18 bases. The CDR3 loop is CASSLSNGRPHYEQYF. The CDR3 coding sequence is TGTGCCAGCAGCTTGTCTAACGGGAGACCCCATTACGAGCAGTACTTC.

This clonotype has just a few counts. The rearrangement uses TRBV6-1 and TRBJ1-5; 8 bases align to TRBD1. V shed 3 bases and J 5 bases; nucleotides not matched to a gene: 9. CDR1 MNHNS and CDR2 SASEGT come from the germline V gene. The CDR3 runs 16 residues. The CDR3 DNA reads TGTGCCAGCAGTGATTTAGACAGGGGTAGGTATCAGCCCCAGCATTTT. Its protein product is CASSDLDRGRYQPQHF.

The chain couples TRBV20-1 to TRBJ2-1, with D unclear. Germline lookup yields CDR1 DFQATT and CDR2 SNEGSKA (reference sequence). There are 12 residues in the CDR3. Trimming stripped 2 bases from V and 7 bases from J, with 9 bases between. The CDR3 DNA follows: TGCAGTGCTAGATGGCTCGCTAATGAGCAGTTCTTC. It yields the protein CSARWLANEQFF.

This clonotype was detected many times. V gene TRBV6-5 combines with J gene TRBJ2-5; no reliable D call. V lost 8 bases, J lost 0 bases, and 13 bases lay in between. The germline CDR1 and CDR2 sequences are MNHEY and SVGAGI. The CDR3 runs to 14 residues. CDR3 protein: CASPPSEYQETQYF. The DNA of the CDR3 is TGTGCCAGCCCACCCTCGGAGTACCAAGAGACCCAGTACTTC.

This clonotype was picked up many times. The chain combines TRBV13 with TRBJ2-1; D gene uncertain. The CDR3 runs 12 residues. The germline gives CDR1 PRHDT, CDR2 FYEKMQ (reference sequence). Deletions cut 1 base from V and 15 bases from J, with 13 bases between. CDR3 sequence: CASSLESRVGFF. The CDR3 bases are TGTGCCAGCAGCTTAGAGTCTCGGGTTGGGTTCTTC.

V and J are TRBV2 and TRBJ1-1; D not certain. Trimming pared 5 bases from V and 1 base from J, leaving 17 bases between. The length of the CDR3 is 16 residues. Germline assignment: CDR1 SNHLY and CDR2 FYNNEI. The CDR3 protein is CASSFSSGIGNTEAFF. The CDR3 coding sequence is TGTGCCAGCAGTTTTTCCTCAGGCATAGGGAACACTGAAGCTTTCTTT.

V is TRBV28 and J is TRBJ1-2, with 7 bases aligning to TRBD1. Trimming took 4 bases from V and 3 from J; bases not matched to a gene: 8. CDR1 and CDR2 (germline): MDHEN, SYDVKM. This CDR3 is 15 amino acids long. The DNA for the CDR3 is TGTGCCAGCAGTTCAGGGAGACAGGGAGACTATGGCTACACCTTC. It yields the protein CASSSGRQGDYGYTF.

The genes are TRBV9 and TRBJ2-7; D could derive from TRBD1 or TRBD2 (5 bases each). Germline-derived CDR1 and CDR2 are SGDLS and YYNGEE. The CDR3 extends over 13 amino acids. V was clipped by 1 base and J by 5 bases, with 10 bases between them. This chain's CDR3 is CASSVLGVDEQYF. CDR3 in DNA: TGTGCCAGCAGCGTATTGGGGGTCGACGAGCAGTACTTC.

This clonotype was found many times. This sequence joins TRBV20-1 and TRBJ2-3, with 9 bases identical to TRBD2. The CDR3 totals 13 residues. Trimming cost V 4 bases and J 9 bases; bases outside gene matches: 8. Germline lookup yields CDR1 DFQATT and CDR2 SNEGSKA (reference sequence). The CDR3 bases are TGCAGTGCTACTAGCGGGAAGGAGGGGACGCAGTATTTT. This sequence encodes CSATSGKEGTQYF.